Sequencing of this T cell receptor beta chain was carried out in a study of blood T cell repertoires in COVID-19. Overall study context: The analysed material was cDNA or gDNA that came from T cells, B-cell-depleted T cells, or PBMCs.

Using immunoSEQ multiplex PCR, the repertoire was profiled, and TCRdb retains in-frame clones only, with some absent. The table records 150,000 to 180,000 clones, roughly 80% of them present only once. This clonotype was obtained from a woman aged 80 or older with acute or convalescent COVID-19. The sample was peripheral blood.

CDR3 sequence reads: CASSGFPGVPQHF. The CDR3, as DNA: TGTGCCAGCAGTGGCTTCCCAGGTGTACCCCAGCATTTT. The chain combines TRBV2 with TRBJ1-5; D is uncertain. Germline V gene lookup returns CDR1 SNHLY and CDR2 FYNNEI. This CDR3 comprises 13 residues. V was clipped by 4 bases and J by 10 bases, with 14 bases between them.